This record concerns one T cell receptor (beta chain) sequence. The CDR3 extends over 14 amino acids. V was trimmed by 3 bases and J by 9 bases, leaving 15 bases between them. Germline CDR1 reads SNHLY; CDR2 reads FYNNEI. The study ran its PCR with 60 Vbeta and 13 Jbeta primers. Assay used: immunoSEQ multiplex PCR; TCRdb lists only in-frame clones, some missing. The sample contains approximately 170,000 clones, just under 75% of which appear only once. This specimen comes from a study of cytomegalovirus exposure and HLA in healthy donors. Sequenced material: PBMCs. The TCR comes from a man aged 25 to 40 in good health and CMV-seropositive. The rearrangement uses TRBV2 and TRBJ2-1; tentatively, D is TRBD2 (6 bases). In DNA, the CDR3 is TGTGCCAGCAGTGATTCGGGGGTCAGGAGTGAGCAGTTCTTC. Its protein product is CASSDSGVRSEQFF.